This note documents a single T cell receptor (beta chain) sequence. The PCR was carried out with 60 Vbeta primers and 13 Jbeta primers. Generated by immunoSEQ multiplex PCR, the TCRdb table keeps only in-frame clones and is missing some. Of 150,000 to 200,000 clones in the sample, roughly four fifths were seen once. The sample belongs to a study of cytomegalovirus exposure and HLA in healthy donors. Germline loops: CDR1 SEHNR, CDR2 FQNEAQ (reference sequence). The V gene lost 6 bases and the J gene lost 10 bases, with 16 bases spanning the gap. CDR3 length equals 14 residues. This sequence originates from a man aged 18-30 years in good health and CMV-seronegative. Material: PBMCs. The chain is built from TRBV7-9 and TRBJ1-6, with a weak D call TRBD1 (5 bases). CDR3 sequence reads: CASSLNQGGSPLHF. CDR3 nucleotide sequence: TGTGCCAGCAGTCTTAATCAGGGAGGATCACCCCTCCACTTT.